These T cell receptor beta chains were read from a single sample in a study of cytotoxic CD8 clonotypes in ibrutinib-treated CLL. The data were produced by immunoSEQ multiplex PCR, yet TCRdb's version contains in-frame clones alone and is incomplete. The sample includes some 200,000 clones, approximately 79% seen only once; the top ten take approximately 10%. The specimen comprised PBMCs, sampled after 12 months of ibrutinib treatment. These receptor sequences come from a human donor with chronic lymphocytic leukemia. CDR3s include the opening cysteine and the closing phenylalanine or tryptophan. A D gene is named only where the DNA matches it firmly. Rows give clone size only sometimes, using once, few, many, or a class for an expanded clone.

j_call v_call d_call clone_size cdr3_aa cdr3_nt
TRBJ2-2 TRBV9 NA NA CASSPRQKTGELFF TGTGCCAGCAGCCCCCGACAGAAAACCGGGGAGCTGTTTTTT
TRBJ2-2 TRBV6-7 TRBD1 NA CASNIGQGPAGELFF TGTGCCAGCAACATTGGACAGGGACCGGCCGGGGAGCTGTTTTTT
TRBJ2-2 TRBV11-2 NA NA CASQTRGTGELFF TGTGCCAGCCAGACGAGGGGCACCGGGGAGCTGTTTTTT
TRBJ1-2 TRBV5-4 NA NA CASSPPGTHPEYGYTF TGTGCCAGCAGCCCTCCCGGGACACACCCTGAGTATGGCTACACCTTC
TRBJ2-7 TRBV21-1 NA NA CASSNEGQSNEQYF TGTGCCAGCAGCAATGAGGGACAGAGCAACGAGCAGTACTTC
TRBJ2-5 TRBV5-4 TRBD1 NA CASRDRGRETQYF TGTGCCAGCAGGGACAGGGGAAGGGAGACCCAGTACTTC
TRBJ2-5 TRBV5-1 TRBD1 NA CASSPGQPKETQYF TGCGCCAGCAGCCCGGGACAGCCAAAAGAGACCCAGTACTTC
TRBJ1-4 TRBV28 NA NA CASSTGEEKLFF TGTGCCAGCAGCACGGGAGAGGAAAAACTGTTTTTT
TRBJ2-5 TRBV2 NA few CASTRNRLGETQYF TGTGCCAGCACACGGAACAGACTGGGAGAGACCCAGTACTTC
TRBJ1-1 TRBV10-1 NA NA CASSDGAAGNTEAFF TGCGCCAGCAGTGATGGGGCAGCGGGGAACACTGAAGCTTTCTTT
TRBJ2-5 TRBV7-9 TRBD1 NA CASSTRDRQETQYF TGTGCCAGCAGCACCCGGGACAGACAAGAGACCCAGTACTTC
TRBJ2-7 TRBV7-8 NA few CASSLGVVLNEQYF TGTGCCAGCAGCTTAGGAGTCGTTCTAAACGAGCAGTACTTC
TRBJ2-7 TRBV4-1 TRBD2 NA CASSQASGRAYEQYF TGCGCCAGCAGCCAAGCGAGCGGGAGAGCCTACGAGCAGTACTTC
TRBJ2-5 TRBV5-4 NA many CASSIATVGTQYF TGTGCCAGCAGCATCGCCACTGTTGGGACCCAGTACTTC
TRBJ2-2 TRBV5-1 TRBD2 NA CASSTAYSQRGGKGTGELFF TGCGCCAGCAGCACCGCTTACAGCCAGCGGGGGGGCAAGGGCACCGGGGAGCTGTTTTTT
TRBJ1-5 TRBV28 TRBD1 NA CASSQTGGGTQPQHF TGTGCCAGCAGCCAAACAGGGGGCGGGACTCAGCCCCAGCATTTT
TRBJ2-7 TRBV7-9 NA NA CASSLSGQWSYEQYF TGTGCCAGCAGCTTAAGTGGGCAGTGGTCCTACGAGCAGTACTTC
TRBJ2-3 TRBV6-6 NA NA CASHPSTDTQYF TGTGCCAGCCACCCAAGCACAGATACGCAGTATTTT
TRBJ1-3 TRBV21-1 NA NA CASRRALQHARNTIYF TGTGCCAGCAGACGCGCGCTACAACACGCACGAAACACCATATATTTT
TRBJ1-4 TRBV5-1 NA NA CASSLVDQSKKLFF TGCGCCAGCAGCCTCGTGGACCAGAGTAAAAAACTGTTTTTT
TRBJ1-5 TRBV28 NA NA CASSTPGDQPQHF TGTGCCAGCAGTACCCCCGGGGATCAGCCCCAGCATTTT
TRBJ1-5 TRBV4-1 NA NA CASSQVEYSNQPQHF TGCGCCAGCAGCCAAGTAGAGTATAGCAATCAGCCCCAGCATTTT
TRBJ1-1 TRBV5-1 NA NA CASSFGREDTEAFF TGCGCCAGCAGCTTTGGGAGAGAGGACACTGAAGCTTTCTTT
TRBJ2-7 TRBV5-4 NA NA CASSLDGGYEQYF TGTGCCAGCAGCTTGGACGGAGGGTACGAGCAGTACTTC
TRBJ2-5 TRBV28 NA NA CASSLSQGPQETQYF TGTGCCAGCAGTTTATCGCAAGGTCCACAAGAGACCCAGTACTTC
TRBJ2-7 TRBV7-2 NA few CASSSRPGAGYEQYF TGTGCCAGCAGCTCACGACCAGGGGCGGGATACGAGCAGTACTTC
TRBJ2-3 TRBV20-1 NA NA CSAPRADTQYF TGCAGTGCTCCTCGGGCAGATACGCAGTATTTT
TRBJ2-1 TRBV7-9 NA NA CASSLDVDGEQFF TGTGCCAGCAGCTTAGATGTCGATGGTGAGCAGTTCTTC
TRBJ2-1 TRBV28 TRBD2 once CASSRLAGVFYNEQFF TGTGCCAGCAGCAGACTAGCGGGAGTATTCTACAATGAGCAGTTCTTC
TRBJ2-7 TRBV30 NA NA CAWSRGGSYEQYF TGTGCCTGGAGCAGGGGGGGCTCCTACGAGCAGTACTTC
TRBJ1-4 TRBV28 NA NA CASSQGVRNEKLFF TGTGCCAGCTCACAGGGAGTAAGGAATGAAAAACTGTTTTTT
TRBJ2-7 TRBV4-1 TRBD1 NA CASSQETGAEQYF TGCGCCAGCAGCCAAGAGACAGGGGCCGAGCAGTACTTC
TRBJ2-1 TRBV9 TRBD2 NA CASRRDGGEYNEQFF TGTGCCAGCAGACGAGACGGGGGGGAGTACAATGAGCAGTTCTTC
TRBJ2-3 TRBV7-9 NA NA CASSLVSGGTDTQYF TGTGCCAGCAGCTTAGTGTCGGGTGGAACAGATACGCAGTATTTT
TRBJ1-1 TRBV5-5 NA NA CASSLGFPRANTEAFF TGTGCCAGCAGCTTGGGGTTCCCTAGGGCGAACACTGAAGCTTTCTTT
TRBJ2-5 TRBV18 NA NA CASSPRGESQETQYF TGTGCCAGCTCACCAAGAGGGGAGAGCCAAGAGACCCAGTACTTC
TRBJ2-7 TRBV27 TRBD1 NA CASSLSDRGPYEQYF TGTGCCAGCAGTTTATCGGACAGGGGACCCTACGAGCAGTACTTC
TRBJ1-2 TRBV19 NA NA CASSLGTRALYGYTF TGTGCCAGTAGTCTAGGGACAAGGGCCCTCTATGGCTACACCTTC
TRBJ2-1 TRBV5-1 NA NA CASSSGRGISDEQFF TGCGCCAGCAGTTCTGGGCGGGGAATATCGGATGAGCAGTTCTTC
TRBJ2-2 TRBV4-1 NA NA CASSHFSRGSNTGELFF TGCGCCAGCAGCCACTTCTCCCGGGGCTCGAACACCGGGGAGCTGTTTTTT
TRBJ1-6 TRBV4-1 TRBD1 NA CASSQDPTGETSPLHF TGCGCCAGCAGCCAAGATCCCACAGGGGAGACTTCACCCCTCCACTTT
TRBJ2-1 TRBV7-7 TRBD2 NA CASSSGTSGSVHEQFF TGTGCTAGCAGCTCTGGGACTAGCGGGAGTGTCCATGAGCAGTTCTTC
TRBJ1-5 TRBV6-5 NA NA CASGRTMGNQPQHF TGTGCCAGCGGGAGGACCATGGGGAATCAGCCCCAGCATTTT
TRBJ2-1 TRBV7-7 NA NA CASSLRLAGGGPVDEQFF TGTGCTAGCAGCTTACGGTTGGCAGGAGGAGGGCCTGTGGATGAGCAGTTCTTC
TRBJ1-5 TRBV30 NA few CAWSVVEGNQPQHF TGTGCCTGGAGTGTTGTCGAGGGCAATCAGCCCCAGCATTTT
TRBJ2-7 TRBV5-6 NA NA CASSSDFPYEQYF TGTGCCAGCAGCTCAGACTTCCCCTACGAGCAGTACTTC
TRBJ2-7 TRBV27 TRBD1 NA CASSPRDREGNYEQYF TGTGCCAGCAGTCCGAGGGACAGGGAGGGCAACTACGAGCAGTACTTC
TRBJ1-1 TRBV29-1 NA NA CSVDGNTEAFF TGCAGCGTGGACGGAAACACTGAAGCTTTCTTT
TRBJ2-6 TRBV4-2 NA NA CASSQDPAGANVLTF TGTGCCAGCAGCCAAGACCCCGCTGGGGCCAACGTCCTGACTTTC
TRBJ1-2 TRBV7-8 NA NA CASSLGGYAGGYTF TGTGCCAGCAGCTTAGGGGGGTATGCGGGCGGCTACACCTTC
TRBJ1-1 TRBV21-1 NA NA CASSKNGRWNTEAFF TGTGCCAGCAGCAAAAACGGGCGGTGGAACACTGAAGCTTTCTTT
TRBJ1-6 TRBV6-5 NA few CASSQGRSPLHF TGTGCTTCTAGCCAGGGGCGATCACCCCTCCACTTT
TRBJ2-1 TRBV14 NA NA CASSQEEYFQFF TGTGCCAGCAGCCAGGAGGAGTACTTCCAATTCTTC
TRBJ1-2 TRBV27 TRBD1 few CASSNQGAFGYTF TGTGCCAGCAGTAATCAGGGGGCCTTTGGCTACACCTTC
TRBJ2-5 TRBV11-3 TRBD1 NA CASSSGDSSETQYF TGTGCCAGCAGCTCCGGGGACAGTTCGGAGACCCAGTACTTC
TRBJ1-5 TRBV27 NA once CASSFLMGDQPQHF TGTGCCAGCAGTTTTCTCATGGGGGATCAGCCCCAGCATTTT
TRBJ1-5 TRBV7-9 NA NA CASSTGVGYNQPQHF TGTGCCAGCAGCACGGGGGTCGGATACAATCAGCCCCAGCATTTT
TRBJ1-1 TRBV19 TRBD1 few CASLGGDRDTEAFF TGTGCCAGCCTAGGTGGGGACAGGGACACTGAAGCTTTCTTT
TRBJ1-5 TRBV4-1 TRBD1 few CASSFTGTGYNQPQHF TGCGCCAGCAGCTTTACCGGGACAGGGTACAATCAGCCCCAGCATTTT
TRBJ2-3 TRBV5-1 NA few CASSLAGADTQYF TGCGCCAGCAGCTTGGCGGGGGCAGATACGCAGTATTTT